Given below is one T cell receptor beta chain in context. This clone's antigen is unknown. The input lacks base qualities; no much larger clone sits a single base away. Collaborating institutions collected whole blood in K2EDTA tubes following their own protocols. For TCRbeta analysis, collaborators shipped samples in one of three forms: frozen whole blood, isolated PBMCs, or DNA extracted from either of those sample types. The immunoSEQ Assay, a bias-controlled multiplex PCR, was used to amplify TCRbeta CDR3 regions from genomic DNA. The study's processing was this. The number of nucleated cells in each sample was estimated from the amplification of reference gene primers within the assay. To quantify the absolute abundance of each unique TCRbeta CDR3 rearrangement, sequence reads were collapsed and filtered. For each sample, productive Simpson clonality was calculated as the square root of Simpson's diversity index across productive rearrangements. Imported from immuneACCESS, the table was reduced by TCRdb to in-frame sequences with V and J called. These copies leave out some clones; in studies compared against another copy, an unresolved V gene accounts for under half, and the cause of the remainder is not known. Clonal size and the V and J genes are those of that table, whereas D and trimming came from the DNA. For this sample there are about 170,000 clones; 70% to 90% appear just once. The ten largest clones add up to over 7% of the sample.

These data originate in a study of blood T cell repertoires in COVID-19 (dated by TCRdb to 2019 to 2021). About the study as a whole: Samples covering the acute and convalescent phases of COVID-19 were provided by collaborators in the United States, Italy and Spain. Where available, HLA class I and class II types were obtained from metadata supplied by the sample provider rather than from assay-based typing. The sample metadata nearly always contained a de-identified subject ID, COVID-19 status, age in years and sex. The material from the prospective study consisted of cDNA or gDNA derived from T cells, B-cell-depleted T cells, or PBMCs. The dataset comprised deeply sampled blood TCRbeta repertoires from subjects exposed to, actively infected with, or recovered from COVID-19. The repertoires were made available in a free public database intended to serve as a resource for research on the immune response to SARS-CoV-2. The samples were drawn from two sources: the first 160 participants of the ongoing ImmuneRACE study, and fewer than 1,500 subjects contributed by 6 global collaborators. Study-level results and caveats: How much clinical and demographic metadata was included differed by source and by participant, and the metadata was provided uncurated.

The CDR3 sequence holds 14 residues, the cysteine and phenylalanine included. Only CDR3 DNA is held: 42 bases, read in frame from base 1. CDR1 is given as MDHEN and CDR2 as SYDVKM, both from the germline V gene. At the junction V is shortened by 6 bases and J by 0 bases, with 12 bases in between. This sequence originates from an elderly woman in a cohort sampled during active or convalescent COVID-19. Sequenced sample: peripheral blood. This chain is built from TRBV28 and TRBJ2-7; a tentative D match to TRBD1 spans 6 bases. The CDR3 region: CASRKGHTSYEQYF. Read as DNA, the sequence is TGTGCCAGCAGGAAGGGACACACCTCCTACGAGCAGTACTTC.